Sequencing of this T cell receptor beta chain was carried out in a study of blood T cell repertoires in COVID-19. In the study overall: Donors in the United States, Italy and Spain gave samples during acute or convalescent COVID-19. From T cells, B-cell-depleted T cells, or PBMCs came the material, which was cDNA or gDNA.

In the authors' methods: Estimation of nucleated cell counts relied on the amplification of reference gene primers. TCRdb keeps only in-frame clones here, not all; method: immunoSEQ multiplex PCR. V, J and clone size reflect that table, while D and trimming were determined from the DNA. Of 9,500 to 10,000 clones in the sample, 80% to 85% were seen once. The germline V gene has CDR1 SGHDT and CDR2 YYEEEE. The V segment lost 3 bases and the J segment 6 bases; nucleotides outside the gene matches: 12. This CDR3 comprises 16 residues. Sequenced material: peripheral blood. This clonotype originated in a man aged 55 to 70 with active COVID-19. The V gene is TRBV5-6, the J gene TRBJ1-5; 7 bases fit TRBD1. CDR3 loop: CASSSWGLAGGQPQHF. CDR3 coding DNA: TGTGCCAGCAGCTCATGGGGGTTAGCAGGGGGTCAGCCCCAGCATTTT.